This T cell receptor (beta chain) was obtained from a study of blood T cell repertoires in COVID-19. Turning to the study itself: From T cells, B-cell-depleted T cells, or PBMCs came the material, which was cDNA or gDNA.

TCRdb's copy holds only in-frame clones and misses some; the assay was immunoSEQ multiplex PCR. Here the sample spans about 76,000 clones, around 91% being singletons. Germline V gives CDR1 KGHDR, CDR2 SFDVKD. The CDR3 has 14 residues. V was shortened by 6 bases and J by 7 bases, with 15 bases between the two germline ends. The sample was peripheral blood. The sequence was obtained from a woman aged 50 to 60 in a cohort sampled during active COVID-19. The rearrangement joins TRBV24-1 to TRBJ1-5; maybe TRBD1 (6 bases). CDR3 loop: CATSHQGSGQPQHF. CDR3 nucleotide sequence: TGTGCCACCAGTCATCAGGGGAGCGGACAGCCCCAGCATTTT.